This T cell receptor (beta chain) appears in the sequencing data of a study of neurological immune-mediated disorders. In its sample, this clonotype was seen many times. This CDR3 contains 18 residues. Per the germline V gene, CDR1 is DFQATT and CDR2 is SNEGSKA (reference sequence). V dropped 3 bases and J dropped 2; count of bases not matched to a gene: 9. TCRdb processed the 5' RACE reads anew with MiXCR; each CDR3 protein has one entry. The data contain tens of thousands of distinct CDR3 sequences, roughly 3.9% of them singletons. V and J are TRBV20-1 and TRBJ2-2, with 13 nucleotides matching TRBD2. The sample consisted of PBMCs. The clonotype originates from a young man with multiple sclerosis. CDR3 nucleotides: TGCAGTGCTAGGAGACTAGCGGGGGGTGTCGTCAACACCGGGGAGCTGTTTTTT. Translated, it gives CSARRLAGGVVNTGELFF.